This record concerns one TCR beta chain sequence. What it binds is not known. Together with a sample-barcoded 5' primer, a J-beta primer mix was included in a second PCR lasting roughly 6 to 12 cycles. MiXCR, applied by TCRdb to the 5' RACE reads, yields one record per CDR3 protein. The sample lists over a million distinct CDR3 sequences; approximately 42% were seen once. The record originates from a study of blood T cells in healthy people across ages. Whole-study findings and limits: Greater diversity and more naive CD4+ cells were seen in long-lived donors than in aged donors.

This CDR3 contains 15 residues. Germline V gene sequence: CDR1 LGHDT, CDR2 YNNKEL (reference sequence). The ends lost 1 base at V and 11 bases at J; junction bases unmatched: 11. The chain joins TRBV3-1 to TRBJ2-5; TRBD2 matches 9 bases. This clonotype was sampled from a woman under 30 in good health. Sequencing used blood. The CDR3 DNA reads TGTGCCAGCAGCCAAGGGGGACTAGCCGTCGATGAGCAGTACTTC. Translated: CASSQGGLAVDEQYF.